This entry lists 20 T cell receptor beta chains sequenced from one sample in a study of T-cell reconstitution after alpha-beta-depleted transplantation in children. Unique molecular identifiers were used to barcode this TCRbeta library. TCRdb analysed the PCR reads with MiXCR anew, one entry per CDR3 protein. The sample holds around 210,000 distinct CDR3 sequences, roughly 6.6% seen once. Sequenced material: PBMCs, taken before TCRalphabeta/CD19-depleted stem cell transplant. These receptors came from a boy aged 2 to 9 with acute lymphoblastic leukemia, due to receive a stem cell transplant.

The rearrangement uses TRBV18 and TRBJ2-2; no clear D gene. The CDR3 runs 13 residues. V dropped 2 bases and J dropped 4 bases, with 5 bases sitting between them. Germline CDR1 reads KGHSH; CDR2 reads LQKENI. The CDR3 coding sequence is TGTGCCAGCTCACCAGTGACCACCGGGGAGCTGTTTTTT. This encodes CASSPVTTGELFF.

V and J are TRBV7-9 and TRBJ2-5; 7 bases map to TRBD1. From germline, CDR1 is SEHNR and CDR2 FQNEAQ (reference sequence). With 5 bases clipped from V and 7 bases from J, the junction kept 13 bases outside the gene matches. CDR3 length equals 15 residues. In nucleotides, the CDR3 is TGTGCCAGCAGCAGTACAGGGGCGGAAGGAGGGACCCAGTACTTC. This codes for CASSSTGAEGGTQYF.

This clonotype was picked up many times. In DNA form, the CDR3 reads TGTGCCAGCAGCCGGACATCCATGAACACTGAAGCTTTCTTT. Protein sequence: CASSRTSMNTEAFF. This chain joins TRBV5-4 and TRBJ1-1; D is perhaps TRBD1 (5 bases). Trimming stripped 4 bases from V and 0 bases from J, with 10 bases between. The length of the CDR3 is 14 residues. Germline V gene sequence: CDR1 SGHNT, CDR2 YYREEE (reference sequence).

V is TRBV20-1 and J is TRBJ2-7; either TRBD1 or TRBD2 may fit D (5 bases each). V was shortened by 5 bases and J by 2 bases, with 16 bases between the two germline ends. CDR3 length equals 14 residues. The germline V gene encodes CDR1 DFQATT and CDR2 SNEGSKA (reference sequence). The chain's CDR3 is CSAVDRGTTYEQYF. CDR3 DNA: TGCAGTGCTGTTGACCGGGGCACCACCTACGAGCAGTACTTC.

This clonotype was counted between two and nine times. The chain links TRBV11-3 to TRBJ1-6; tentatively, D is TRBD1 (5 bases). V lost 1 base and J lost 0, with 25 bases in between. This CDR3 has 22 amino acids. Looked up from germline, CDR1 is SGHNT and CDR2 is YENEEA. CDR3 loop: CASSLGGVPWDSSRSYNSPLHF. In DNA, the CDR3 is TGTGCCAGCAGCTTAGGGGGGGTGCCATGGGATTCTTCCCGCTCCTATAATTCACCCCTCCACTTT.

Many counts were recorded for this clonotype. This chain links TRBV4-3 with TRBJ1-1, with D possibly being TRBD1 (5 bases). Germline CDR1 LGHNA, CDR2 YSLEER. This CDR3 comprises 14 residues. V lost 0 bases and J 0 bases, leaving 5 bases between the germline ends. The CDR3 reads CASSQDRVNTEAFF. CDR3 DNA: TGCGCCAGCAGCCAAGACAGGGTGAACACTGAAGCTTTCTTT.

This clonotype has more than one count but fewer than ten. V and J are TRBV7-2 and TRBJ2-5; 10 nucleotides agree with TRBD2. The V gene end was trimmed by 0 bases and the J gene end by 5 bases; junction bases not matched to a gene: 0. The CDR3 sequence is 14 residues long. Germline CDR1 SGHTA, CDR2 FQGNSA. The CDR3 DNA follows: TGTGCCAGCAGCTTAGCAGCGGGGGGGGAGACCCAGTACTTC. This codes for CASSLAAGGETQYF.

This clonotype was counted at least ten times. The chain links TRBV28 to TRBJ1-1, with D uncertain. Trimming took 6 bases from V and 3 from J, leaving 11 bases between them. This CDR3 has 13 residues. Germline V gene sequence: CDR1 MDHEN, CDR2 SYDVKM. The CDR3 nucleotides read TGTGCCAGCAGGAGAGGGTCGGACACTGAAGCTTTCTTT. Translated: CASRRGSDTEAFF. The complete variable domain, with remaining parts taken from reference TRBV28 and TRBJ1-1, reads DVKVTQSSRYLVKRTGEKVFLECVQDMDHENMFWYRQDPGLGLRLIYFSYDVKMKEKGDIPEGYSVSREKKERFSLILESASTNQTSMYLCASRRGSDTEAFFGQGTRLTVV.

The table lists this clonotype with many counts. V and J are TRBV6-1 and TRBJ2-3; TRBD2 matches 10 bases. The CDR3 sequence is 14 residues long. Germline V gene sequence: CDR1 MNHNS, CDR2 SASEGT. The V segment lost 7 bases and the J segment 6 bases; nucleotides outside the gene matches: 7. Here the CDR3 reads CASTERGGWDTQYF. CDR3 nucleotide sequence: TGTGCCAGCACCGAGCGGGGGGGCTGGGATACGCAGTATTTT.

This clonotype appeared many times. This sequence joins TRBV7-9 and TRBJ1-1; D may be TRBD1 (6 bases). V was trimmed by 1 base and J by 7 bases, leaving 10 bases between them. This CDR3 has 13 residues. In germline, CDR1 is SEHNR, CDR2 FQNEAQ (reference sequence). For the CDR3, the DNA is TGTGCCAGCAGCTTAGGGGAGGGGGGTGAAGCTTTCTTT. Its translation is CASSLGEGGEAFF.

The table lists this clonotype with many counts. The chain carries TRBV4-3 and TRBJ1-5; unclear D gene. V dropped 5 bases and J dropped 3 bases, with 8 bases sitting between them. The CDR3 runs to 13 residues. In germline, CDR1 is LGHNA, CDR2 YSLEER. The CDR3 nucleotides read TGCGCCAGCAGCGTGAGGGACAATCAGCCCCAGCATTTT. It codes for CASSVRDNQPQHF.

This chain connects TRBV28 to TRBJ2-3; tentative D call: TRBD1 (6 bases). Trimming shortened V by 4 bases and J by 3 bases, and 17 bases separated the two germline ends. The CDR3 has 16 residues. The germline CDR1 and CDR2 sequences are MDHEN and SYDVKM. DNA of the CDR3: TGTGCCAGCAGTTACAACAGGGTCCTTGAAACAGATACGCAGTATTTT. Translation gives CASSYNRVLETDTQYF.

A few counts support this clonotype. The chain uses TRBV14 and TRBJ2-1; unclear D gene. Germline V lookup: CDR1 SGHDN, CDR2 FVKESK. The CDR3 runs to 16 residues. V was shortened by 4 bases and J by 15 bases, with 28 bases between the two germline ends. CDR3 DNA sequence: TGTGCCAGCAGCCTGATTCTAGGCCCAAATCAAGTTGGTCTGTTCTTC. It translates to CASSLILGPNQVGLFF.

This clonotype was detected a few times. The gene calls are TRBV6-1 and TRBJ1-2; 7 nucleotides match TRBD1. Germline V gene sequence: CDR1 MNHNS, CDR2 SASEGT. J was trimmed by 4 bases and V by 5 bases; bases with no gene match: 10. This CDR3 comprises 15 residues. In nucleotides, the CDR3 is TGTGCCAGCAGTCAACAGGGGTTAGCTGGCTATGGCTACACCTTC. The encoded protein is CASSQQGLAGYGYTF.

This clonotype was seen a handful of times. CDR3 loop: CASSGTGEIGYGYTF. The CDR3 coding sequence is TGTGCCAGCAGCGGCACAGGGGAAATCGGCTATGGCTACACCTTC. The V and J genes are TRBV5-6 and TRBJ1-2; 7 nucleotides agree with TRBD1. Trimming at V came to 4 bases and at J to 4 bases, leaving 10 bases not matched to a gene. The germline V gene has CDR1 SGHDT and CDR2 YYEEEE. The CDR3 length is 15 residues.

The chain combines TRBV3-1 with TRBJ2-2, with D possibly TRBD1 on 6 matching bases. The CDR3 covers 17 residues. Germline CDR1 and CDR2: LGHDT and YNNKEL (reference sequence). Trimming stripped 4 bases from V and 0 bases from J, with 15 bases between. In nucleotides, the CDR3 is TGTGCCAGCAGCCGTCCGAACAGGGCGACGAACACCGGGGAGCTGTTTTTT. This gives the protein CASSRPNRATNTGELFF.

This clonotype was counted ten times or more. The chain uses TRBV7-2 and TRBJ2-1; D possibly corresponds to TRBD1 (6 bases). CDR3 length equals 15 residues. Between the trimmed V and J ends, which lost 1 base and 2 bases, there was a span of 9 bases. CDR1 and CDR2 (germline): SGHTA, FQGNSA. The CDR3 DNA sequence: TGTGCCAGCAGCTTAGAGGGGGTCGCCTACAATGAGCAGTTCTTC. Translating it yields CASSLEGVAYNEQFF.

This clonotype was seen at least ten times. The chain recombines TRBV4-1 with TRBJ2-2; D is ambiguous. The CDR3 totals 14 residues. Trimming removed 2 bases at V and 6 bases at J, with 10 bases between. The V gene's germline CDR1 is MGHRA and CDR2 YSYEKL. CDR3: CASSQMMGSGELFF. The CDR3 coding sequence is TGCGCCAGCAGCCAAATGATGGGGTCCGGGGAGCTGTTTTTT.

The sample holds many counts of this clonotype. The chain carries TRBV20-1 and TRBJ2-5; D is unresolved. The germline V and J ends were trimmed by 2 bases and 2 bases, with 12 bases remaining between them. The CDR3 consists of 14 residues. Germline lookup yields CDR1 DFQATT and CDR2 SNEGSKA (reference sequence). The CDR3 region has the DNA TGCAGTGCTAGACCCAGGACCGATCAAGAGACCCAGTACTTC. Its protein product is CSARPRTDQETQYF.

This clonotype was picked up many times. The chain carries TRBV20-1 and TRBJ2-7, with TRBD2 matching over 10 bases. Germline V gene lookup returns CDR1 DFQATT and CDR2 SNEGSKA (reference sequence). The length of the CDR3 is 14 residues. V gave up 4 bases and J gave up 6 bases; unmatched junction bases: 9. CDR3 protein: CSAKRPSGSGEQYF. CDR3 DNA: TGCAGTGCTAAGAGGCCTAGCGGGAGCGGCGAGCAGTACTTC.